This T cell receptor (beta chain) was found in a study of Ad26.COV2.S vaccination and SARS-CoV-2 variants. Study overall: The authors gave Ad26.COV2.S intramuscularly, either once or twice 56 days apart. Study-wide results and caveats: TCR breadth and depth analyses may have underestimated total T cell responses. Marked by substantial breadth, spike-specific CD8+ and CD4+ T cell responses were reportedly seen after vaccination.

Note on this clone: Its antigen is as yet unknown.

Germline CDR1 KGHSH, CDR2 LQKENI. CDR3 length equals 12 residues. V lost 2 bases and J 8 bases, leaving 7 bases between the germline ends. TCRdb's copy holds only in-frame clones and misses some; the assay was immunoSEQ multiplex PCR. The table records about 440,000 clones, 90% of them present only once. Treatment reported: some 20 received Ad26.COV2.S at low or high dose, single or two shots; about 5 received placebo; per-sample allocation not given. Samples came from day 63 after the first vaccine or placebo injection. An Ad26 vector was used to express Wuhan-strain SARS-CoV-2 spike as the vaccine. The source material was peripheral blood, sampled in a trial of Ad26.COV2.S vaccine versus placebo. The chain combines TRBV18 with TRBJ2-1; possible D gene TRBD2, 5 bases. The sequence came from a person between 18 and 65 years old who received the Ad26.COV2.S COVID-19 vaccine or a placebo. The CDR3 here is CASSPERDEQFF. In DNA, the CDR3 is TGTGCCAGCTCACCAGAGAGGGATGAGCAGTTCTTC. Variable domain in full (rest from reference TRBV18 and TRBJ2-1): NAGVMQNPRHLVRRRGQEARLRCSPMKGHSHVYWYRQLPEEGLKFMVYLQKENIIDESGMPKERFSAEFPKEGPSILRIQQVVRGDSAAYFCASSPERDEQFFGPGTRLTVL.